This paragraph reports one T cell receptor beta chain. Its antigen remains unidentified. Because it lacks the conserved phenylalanine or tryptophan at the end, this CDR3 is likely a read error. It is unclear where the CDR3 begins or ends on the DNA, so no DNA is shown, and the CDR3 is as TCRdb lists it. No cell sorting was done before RNA was extracted from the tissue. More than 3 cm separated this lung sample from the edge of the tumor. Between August and November 2014, newly diagnosed, chemotherapy-naive lung cancer patients underwent thoracic surgery in China. These data originate in a study of tumor and adjacent non-tumor tissue in lung cancer. For the study at large: The patients, around 10 men and 5 women, were roughly 31 to 85 with stage I to III disease. Points from the study as a whole: Top 100 clones took a larger repertoire share in normal lung.

12 amino acids form the CDR3, both terminal residues included. Germline CDR1 SGHNT, CDR2 YYREEE (reference sequence). Three rounds of nested PCR, following a modified ARM-PCR protocol, produced the TCRbeta library. TCRdb reprocessed the multiplex PCR reads via MiXCR and lists one record per CDR3 protein. The table shows 90,000 to 110,000 distinct CDR3 sequences, with about 61% occurring only once. This receptor was taken from a man between 60 and 75 years old with non-small cell lung cancer. This chain connects TRBV5-4 to TRBJ1-2. What was sequenced was distant non-tumor lung tissue. CDR3 region: CASSENSYGYTL.